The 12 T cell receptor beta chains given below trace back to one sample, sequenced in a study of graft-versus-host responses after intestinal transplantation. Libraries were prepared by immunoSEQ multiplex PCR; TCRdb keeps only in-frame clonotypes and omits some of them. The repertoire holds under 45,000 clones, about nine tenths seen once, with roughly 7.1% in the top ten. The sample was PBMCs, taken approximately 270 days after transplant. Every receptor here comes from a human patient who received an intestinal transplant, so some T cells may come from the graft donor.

The CDR3 DNA is TGTGCCAGCAGCCAGAACTCCGGAAAGACCGGGGAGCTGTTTTTT. Protein product: CASSQNSGKTGELFF. The rearrangement links TRBV6-5 to TRBJ2-2; D is undetermined. The ends were cut back, 6 bases at V and 5 bases at J, with 16 bases in the middle. The germline gives CDR1 MNHEY, CDR2 SVGAGI. CDR3 size: 15 residues.

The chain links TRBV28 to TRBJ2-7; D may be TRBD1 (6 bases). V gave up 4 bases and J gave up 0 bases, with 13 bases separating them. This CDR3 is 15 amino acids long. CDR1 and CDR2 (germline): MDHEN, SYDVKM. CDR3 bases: TGTGCCAGCAGTTCCCTACAGGGCAGCTCCTACGAGCAGTACTTC. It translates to CASSSLQGSSYEQYF.

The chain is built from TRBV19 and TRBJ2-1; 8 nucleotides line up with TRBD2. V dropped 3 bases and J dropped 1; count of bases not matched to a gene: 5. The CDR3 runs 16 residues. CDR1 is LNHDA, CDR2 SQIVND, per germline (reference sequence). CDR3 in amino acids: CASSILSGGSYNEQFF. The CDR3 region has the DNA TGTGCCAGTAGTATTTTATCGGGGGGGTCCTACAATGAGCAGTTCTTC.

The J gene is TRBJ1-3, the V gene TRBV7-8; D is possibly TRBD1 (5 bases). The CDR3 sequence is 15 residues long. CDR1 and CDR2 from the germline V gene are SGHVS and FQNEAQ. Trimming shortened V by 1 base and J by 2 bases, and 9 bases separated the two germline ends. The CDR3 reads CASSLVGGAGNTIYF. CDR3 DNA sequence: TGTGCCAGCAGCTTAGTGGGGGGGGCTGGAAACACCATATATTTT.

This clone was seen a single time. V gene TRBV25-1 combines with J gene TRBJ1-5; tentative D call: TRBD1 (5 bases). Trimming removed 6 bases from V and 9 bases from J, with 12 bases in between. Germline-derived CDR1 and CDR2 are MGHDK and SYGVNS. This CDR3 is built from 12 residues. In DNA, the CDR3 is TGTGCCAGCAGCACACTAAGGGGGCCCCAGCATTTT. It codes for CASSTLRGPQHF.

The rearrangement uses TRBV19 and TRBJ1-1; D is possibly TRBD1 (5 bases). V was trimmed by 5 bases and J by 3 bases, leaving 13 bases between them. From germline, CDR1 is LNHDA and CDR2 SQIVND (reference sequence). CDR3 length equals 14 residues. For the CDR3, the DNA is TGTGCCAGTAGTGTACCGGGGGGATACACTGAAGCTTTCTTT. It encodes CASSVPGGYTEAFF.

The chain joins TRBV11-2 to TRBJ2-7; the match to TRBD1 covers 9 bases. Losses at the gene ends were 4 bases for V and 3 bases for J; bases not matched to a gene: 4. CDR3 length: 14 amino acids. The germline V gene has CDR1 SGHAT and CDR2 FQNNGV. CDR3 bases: TGTGCCAGCAGCTGGGGACAGGGAAGCTACGAGCAGTACTTC. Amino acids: CASSWGQGSYEQYF. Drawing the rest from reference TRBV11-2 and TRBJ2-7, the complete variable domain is EAGVAQSPRYKIIEKRQSVAFWCNPISGHATLYWYQQILGQGPKLLIQFQNNGVVDDSQLPKDRFSAERLKGVDSTLKIQPAKLEDSAVYLCASSWGQGSYEQYFGPGTRLTVT.

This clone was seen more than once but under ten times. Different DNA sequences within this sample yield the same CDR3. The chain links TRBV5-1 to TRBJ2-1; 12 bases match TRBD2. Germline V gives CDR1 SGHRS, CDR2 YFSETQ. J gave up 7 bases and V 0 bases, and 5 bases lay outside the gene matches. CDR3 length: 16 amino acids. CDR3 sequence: CASSLGLAGGRNEQFF. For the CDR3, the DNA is TGCGCCAGCAGCTTGGGTCTAGCGGGGGGGCGGAATGAGCAGTTCTTC.

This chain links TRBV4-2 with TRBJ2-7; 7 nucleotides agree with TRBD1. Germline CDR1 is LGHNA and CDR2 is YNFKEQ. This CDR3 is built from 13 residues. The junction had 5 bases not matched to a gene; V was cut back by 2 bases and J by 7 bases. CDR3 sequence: CASSQRQGKEQYF. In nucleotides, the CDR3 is TGTGCCAGCAGCCAAAGACAGGGTAAAGAGCAGTACTTC.

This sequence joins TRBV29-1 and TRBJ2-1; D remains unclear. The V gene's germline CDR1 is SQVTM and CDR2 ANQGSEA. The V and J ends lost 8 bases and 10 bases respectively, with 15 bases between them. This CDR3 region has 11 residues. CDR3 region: CSFIPGREQFF. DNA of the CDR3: TGCAGCTTTATCCCCGGAAGGGAGCAGTTCTTC.

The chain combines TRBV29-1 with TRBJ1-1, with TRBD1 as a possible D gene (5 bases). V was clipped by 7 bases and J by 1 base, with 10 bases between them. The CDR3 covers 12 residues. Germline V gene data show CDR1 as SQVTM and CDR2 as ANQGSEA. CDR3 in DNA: TGCAGCGGGCGGACACCGAACACTGAAGCTTTCTTT. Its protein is CSGRTPNTEAFF.

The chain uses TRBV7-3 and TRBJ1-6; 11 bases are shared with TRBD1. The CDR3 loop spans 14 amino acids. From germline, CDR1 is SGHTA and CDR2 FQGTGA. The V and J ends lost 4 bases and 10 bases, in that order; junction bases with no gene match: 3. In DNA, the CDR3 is TGTGCCAGCAGCTCCGGGACAGGGGGGTCACCCCTCCACTTT. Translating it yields CASSSGTGGSPLHF.